The rows below give T cell receptor beta chains drawn from one sample of a study of cytomegalovirus exposure and HLA in healthy donors. Assay used: immunoSEQ multiplex PCR; TCRdb lists only in-frame clones, some missing. The profile shows around 140,000 clones, nearly 80% of them singletons. Sequencing input: PBMCs. All receptors come from a male donor in good health and CMV-seronegative. Both conserved end residues are part of each CDR3. D genes are given only for firm matches. The size of a clone is reported for some rows only, either as once, few or many, or as a class for expanded clones.

V gene: TRBV10-3
D gene: TRBD1
J gene: TRBJ1-2
clone size: .
CDR3 protein: CAIRSNSGTGDYGYTF
CDR3 DNA: TGTGCCATCAGATCAAACTCCGGGACAGGAGACTATGGCTACACCTTC

V gene: TRBV2
D gene: .
J gene: TRBJ2-2
clone size: .
CDR3 protein: CASRGRVTGELFF
CDR3 DNA: TGTGCCAGCAGGGGGCGAGTCACCGGGGAGCTGTTTTTT

V gene: TRBV6-1
D gene: .
J gene: TRBJ1-6
clone size: .
CDR3 protein: CASSEAGRDSPLHF
CDR3 DNA: TGTGCCAGCAGTGAGGCAGGGAGGGATTCACCCCTCCACTTT

V gene: TRBV5-1
D gene: TRBD1
J gene: TRBJ2-7
clone size: .
CDR3 protein: CASHGQGSEQYF
CDR3 DNA: TGCGCCAGCCACGGACAGGGGAGCGAGCAGTACTTC

V gene: TRBV5-1
D gene: .
J gene: TRBJ2-5
clone size: .
CDR3 protein: CASSLGVQETQYF
CDR3 DNA: TGCGCCAGCAGCCTCGGGGTCCAAGAGACCCAGTACTTC

V gene: TRBV30
D gene: TRBD2
J gene: TRBJ2-1
clone size: once
CDR3 protein: CAIGAQRGHNEQFF
CDR3 DNA: TGTGCCATTGGAGCCCAGCGGGGCCACAATGAGCAGTTCTTC

V gene: TRBV7-2
D gene: .
J gene: TRBJ2-4
clone size: .
CDR3 protein: CASSLSTKNIQYF
CDR3 DNA: TGTGCCAGCAGCTTGAGTACCAAAAACATTCAGTACTTC

V gene: TRBV9
D gene: TRBD2
J gene: TRBJ2-7
clone size: .
CDR3 protein: CASSPLAGDPYEQYF
CDR3 DNA: TGTGCCAGCAGTCCTCTAGCGGGGGATCCCTACGAGCAGTACTTC

V gene: TRBV4-3
D gene: .
J gene: TRBJ2-3
clone size: once
CDR3 protein: CASSQELVGTDTQYF
CDR3 DNA: TGCGCCAGCAGCCAAGAACTAGTAGGGACAGATACGCAGTATTTT

V gene: TRBV18
D gene: .
J gene: TRBJ1-1
clone size: .
CDR3 protein: CASSPALNTEAFF
CDR3 DNA: TGTGCCAGCTCACCGGCATTGAACACTGAAGCTTTCTTT

V gene: TRBV6-6
D gene: .
J gene: TRBJ1-3
clone size: few
CDR3 protein: CASSRSGNTIYF
CDR3 DNA: TGTGCCAGCAGCCGCTCTGGAAACACCATATATTTT

V gene: TRBV5-4
D gene: .
J gene: TRBJ1-1
clone size: .
CDR3 protein: CASSFSGGTEAFF
CDR3 DNA: TGTGCCAGCAGCTTTTCGGGGGGCACTGAAGCTTTCTTT

V gene: TRBV2
D gene: TRBD1
J gene: TRBJ2-3
clone size: .
CDR3 protein: CASRDRGLTDTQYF
CDR3 DNA: TGTGCCAGCAGGGACAGGGGATTGACAGATACGCAGTATTTT

V gene: TRBV9
D gene: TRBD2
J gene: TRBJ2-3
clone size: .
CDR3 protein: CASSSEGGGTTDTQYF
CDR3 DNA: TGTGCCAGCAGCTCCGAGGGCGGGGGGACTACAGATACGCAGTATTTT

V gene: TRBV19
D gene: TRBD1
J gene: TRBJ1-6
clone size: .
CDR3 protein: CASSTMDRYGSPLHF
CDR3 DNA: TGTGCCAGTAGTACCATGGACAGGTACGGTTCACCCCTCCACTTT

V gene: TRBV7-2
D gene: TRBD2
J gene: TRBJ2-7
clone size: .
CDR3 protein: CASSWGGGAEQYF
CDR3 DNA: TGTGCCAGCAGCTGGGGCGGGGGAGCCGAGCAGTACTTC

V gene: TRBV11-1
D gene: TRBD2
J gene: TRBJ2-2
clone size: .
CDR3 protein: CASSSREAGELFF
CDR3 DNA: TGTGCCAGCAGCTCCCGGGAGGCGGGGGAGCTGTTTTTT

V gene: TRBV27
D gene: .
J gene: TRBJ1-1
clone size: .
CDR3 protein: CASSLGGLAEAFF
CDR3 DNA: TGTGCCAGCAGTTTAGGGGGACTTGCTGAAGCTTTCTTT